What follows are 26 T cell receptor beta chains derived from one specimen sequenced in a study of blood T cells in healthy people across ages. Next came a second PCR, run for roughly 6 to 11 cycles, which used a sample-barcoded 5' primer along with a J-beta primer mix. In TCRdb, the 5' RACE reads were re-called with MiXCR into one record per CDR3 protein. The sample lists roughly 1.6 million distinct CDR3 sequences, about 32% occurring once. Sequencing was done on a sample of blood. Every receptor here comes from a woman under 40 in good health.

The chain carries TRBV24-1 and TRBJ2-3, with D possibly TRBD2 on 5 matching bases. With 1 base removed from V and 5 bases from J, the gap between germline ends came to 9 bases. Germline V gives CDR1 KGHDR, CDR2 SFDVKD. CDR3 length equals 14 residues. The CDR3 region has the DNA TGTGCCACCAGTGATTTTCTCGGAGGAGATACGCAGTATTTT. As protein: CATSDFLGGDTQYF.

The chain uses TRBV9 and TRBJ2-1, with D perhaps being TRBD1 or TRBD2 (5 bases each). Germline CDR1 SGDLS, CDR2 YYNGEE. V was cut by 4 bases and J by 2 bases, with 13 bases left in between. This CDR3 comprises 15 residues. The CDR3 coding sequence is TGTGCCAGCAGCCCCCGGGGCTCCACCTACAATGAGCAGTTCTTC. Translation: CASSPRGSTYNEQFF.

The CDR3 DNA reads TGTGCCAGCAGTATGGGACAGGGTTTCACAGATACGCAGTATTTT. Translated, it gives CASSMGQGFTDTQYF. This chain joins TRBV7-3 and TRBJ2-3, with TRBD1 matching over 9 bases. V was clipped by 6 bases and J by 2 bases; unmatched bases: 6. Per germline, CDR1 SGHTA and CDR2 FQGTGA. The CDR3 sequence is 15 residues long.

The genes are TRBV12-3 or TRBV12-4 and TRBJ1-2; no reliable D call. Deletions cut 2 bases from V and 8 bases from J, with 12 bases between. The CDR3 runs 13 residues. The DNA of the CDR3 is TGTGCCAGCAGTTTATCGGGAGATTGGGGCTACACCTTC. Translated, it gives CASSLSGDWGYTF.

Concerning this clonotype: Relative to the germline gene, one junction end is altered; a read error may explain this. The V and J genes are TRBV3-1 and TRBJ2-1, with TRBD2 matching over 12 bases. In germline, CDR1 is LGHDT, CDR2 YNNKEL (reference sequence). The CDR3 loop spans 16 amino acids. The CDR3: CASGQVASGRAYEQFF. CDR3 nucleotides: TGTGCCAGCGGCCAAGTCGCTAGCGGGAGGGCCTATGAGCAGTTCTTC.

This clonotype was detected only a few times. The V call is TRBV30, the J call TRBJ2-5; D uncertain. CDR3 length: 16 amino acids. Germline lookup yields CDR1 GTSNPN and CDR2 SVGIG (reference sequence). Trimming cost V 0 bases and J 5 bases, with 19 bases left between them. CDR3 residues: CAWSVQLSSYRETQYF. DNA for the CDR3: TGTGCCTGGAGTGTTCAGCTCTCATCCTATAGGGAGACCCAGTACTTC.

This clonotype was found once. A much more abundant neighbour one base away suggests this may be a read error. The chain combines TRBV20-1 with TRBJ2-6, with 9 positions matching TRBD1. Germline CDR1 DFQATT, CDR2 SNEGSKA (reference sequence). This CDR3 is 16 amino acids long. The CDR3 DNA sequence: TGCAGTGCTCCAACAGGGGGCGCGTCTGGGGCCAACGCCCTGACTTTC. Amino acid sequence: CSAPTGGASGANALTF.

This clonotype was recorded at least ten times. The rearrangement links TRBV29-1 to TRBJ1-5; D unclear. The CDR3 contains 13 residues. Germline assignment: CDR1 SQVTM and CDR2 ANQGSEA. With 4 bases removed from V and 2 bases from J, the gap between germline ends came to 9 bases. This CDR3 is CSVGVGGNQPQHF. The CDR3 region has the DNA TGCAGCGTTGGTGTCGGGGGCAATCAGCCCCAGCATTTT.

CDR3 in amino acids: CASRGGLAGMYGEQYF. In DNA form, the CDR3 reads TGTGCCAGCAGAGGGGGACTAGCGGGAATGTATGGCGAGCAGTACTTC. The V gene is TRBV27, the J gene TRBJ2-5; 13 nucleotides line up with TRBD2. TRBJ2-7 explains the end of the DNA better; the J call may be wrong. CDR1 is MNHEY and CDR2 is SMNVEV in the germline V gene (reference sequence). This CDR3 spans 16 amino acids.

CDR3 nucleotide sequence: TGCAGCGTTTTAGGAATGGATGGCTACACCTTC. This sequence encodes CSVLGMDGYTF. The chain carries TRBV29-1 and TRBJ1-2; unclear D gene. The germline V gene encodes CDR1 SQVTM and CDR2 ANQGSEA. The CDR3 covers 11 residues. Trimming shortened V by 5 bases and J by 6 bases, and 10 bases separated the two germline ends.

The chain recombines TRBV27 with TRBJ2-2; 11 bases are shared with TRBD2. Trimming at V came to 4 bases and at J to 2 bases, leaving 3 bases not matched to a gene. Germline lookup yields CDR1 MNHEY and CDR2 SMNVEV (reference sequence). This CDR3 is built from 16 residues. CDR3: CASSSGLAVNTGELFF. The CDR3 coding sequence is TGTGCCAGCAGTTCGGGACTAGCGGTTAACACCGGGGAGCTGTTTTTT.

The chain combines TRBV6-2 or TRBV6-3 with TRBJ2-5; possibly TRBD1 for D (5 bases). The J call could be wrong; TRBJ2-7 is a better fit for the DNA end. Germline V gene sequence: CDR1 MNHEY, CDR2 SVGEGT. The length of the CDR3 is 13 residues. CDR3 in DNA: TGTGCCACAACCGGCAGGGTAACCAACGAGCAGTACTTC. Translating gives CATTGRVTNEQYF.

The chain links TRBV7-2 to TRBJ2-7; 11 nucleotides line up with TRBD2. The CDR3 spans 15 residues. Germline trimming cut 1 base from V and 4 bases from J; bases unmatched to any gene: 3. Germline CDR1 is SGHTA and CDR2 is FQGNSA. The CDR3 here is CASSLVLAGEYEQYF. CDR3 in DNA: TGTGCCAGCAGCTTAGTACTAGCGGGGGAATACGAGCAGTACTTC. Full variable domain (remainder filled in from reference TRBV7-2 and TRBJ2-7): GAGVSQSPSNKVTEKGKDVELRCDPISGHTALYWYRQSLGQGLEFLIYFQGNSAPDKSGLPSDRFSAERTGGSVSTLTIQRTQQEDSAVYLCASSLVLAGEYEQYFGPGTRLTVT.

The rearrangement links TRBV6-1 to TRBJ2-1; TRBD2 aligns across 10 bases. Germline CDR1 is MNHNS and CDR2 is SASEGT. This CDR3 region has 15 residues. The V and J ends lost 7 bases and 12 bases, in that order; junction bases with no gene match: 15. CDR3 DNA sequence: TGTGCCAGCACCGGAGGGAGCGGGGGGGCCAGTTGGCAGTTCTTC. The encoded protein is CASTGGSGGASWQFF.

The chain uses TRBV11-2 and TRBJ2-1; D is possibly TRBD2 (5 bases). The germline V and J ends were trimmed by 4 bases and 11 bases, with 12 bases remaining between them. The CDR3 sequence is 12 residues long. CDR1 is SGHAT and CDR2 is FQNNGV in the germline V gene. Here the CDR3 DNA reads TGTGCCAGCAGCTCCGGGATAACGCAGCAGTTCTTC. Amino acid sequence: CASSSGITQQFF.

The V call is TRBV20-1, the J call TRBJ1-2; D is unresolved. The CDR3 covers 14 residues. V was clipped by 6 bases and J by 3 bases, with 17 bases between them. Germline values: CDR1 DFQATT, CDR2 SNEGSKA (reference sequence). The CDR3 nucleotides are TGCAGTGCCTGGGGAAAGGGTTGGCACTATGGCTACACCTTC. It specifies CSAWGKGWHYGYTF.

This clonotype was seen a few times. The chain joins TRBV5-1 to TRBJ2-1, with D perhaps TRBD1 (6 bases). Deletions cut 0 bases from V and 1 base from J, with 11 bases between. The CDR3 contains 16 residues. Germline V CDR1 and CDR2: SGHRS, YFSETQ. In DNA, the CDR3 is TGCGCCAGCAGCTTGGCGTGGGGGCTATCCTACAATGAGCAGTTCTTC. Translating it yields CASSLAWGLSYNEQFF.

This clonotype was observed a handful of times. The gene calls are TRBV27 and TRBJ2-7, with D perhaps TRBD1 (5 bases). Trimming took off 3 bases at V and 3 bases at J, with 18 bases between the two ends. Germline assignment: CDR1 MNHEY and CDR2 SMNVEV (reference sequence). The CDR3 consists of 16 residues. This chain's CDR3 is CASSFRGDRSNYEQYF. In nucleotides, the CDR3 is TGTGCCAGCAGTTTTAGGGGTGATCGATCTAACTACGAGCAGTACTTC.

This clonotype showed up just a few times. The V gene is TRBV7-2, the J gene TRBJ2-7, with 11 bases identical to TRBD2. V shed 2 bases, J shed 6 bases, and the junction held 6 bases outside the gene matches. Germline V CDR1 and CDR2: SGHTA, FQGNSA. The CDR3 has 15 residues. In nucleotides, the CDR3 is TGTGCCAGCAGCTTAAGTTTAGCGGGAGGGCTCGAGCAGTACTTC. Translation: CASSLSLAGGLEQYF.

This chain connects TRBV10-1 to TRBJ2-1; 8 bases line up with TRBD2. J gave up 6 bases and V 0 bases, and 7 bases lay outside the gene matches. Germline values: CDR1 WNHNN, CDR2 SYGVQD (reference sequence). This CDR3 is 16 amino acids long. The CDR3 loop is CASSESGLAGSNEQFF. The DNA of the CDR3 is TGCGCCAGCAGTGAGTCCGGCCTAGCGGGTTCCAATGAGCAGTTCTTC.

The V and J genes are TRBV29-1 and TRBJ1-2; 8 bases are shared with TRBD1. After removal of 6 bases from V and 3 bases from J, the junction contained 12 bases not matched to a gene. CDR1 is SQVTM and CDR2 is ANQGSEA in the germline V gene. The CDR3 is 15 residues long. CDR3 bases: TGCAGCGTGGAACGGGACAGGAGTAAAGACTATGGCTACACCTTC. Its translation: CSVERDRSKDYGYTF.

The chain employs TRBV6-5 and TRBJ2-3, with TRBD1 identical over 9 bases. This CDR3 region has 14 residues. V trimming: 6 bases; J trimming: 6 bases; junction bases outside the gene matches: 7. Germline-derived CDR1 and CDR2 are MNHEY and SVGAGI. CDR3 DNA: TGTGCCAGCAGCCGAGGACAGGGGATGGATACGCAGTATTTT. Residues: CASSRGQGMDTQYF.

The chain combines TRBV4-2 with TRBJ2-5; TRBD2 agrees at 11 bases. This CDR3 has 18 residues. The V gene's germline CDR1 is LGHNA and CDR2 YNFKEQ. The V and J ends lost 0 bases and 5 bases, in that order; junction bases with no gene match: 11. The CDR3 coding sequence is TGTGCCAGCAGCCAAGATTGGGTAGCGGGGGGGCCATGGGAGACCCAGTACTTC. It encodes CASSQDWVAGGPWETQYF.

This clonotype showed up many times. The chain links TRBV29-1 to TRBJ2-1; no definite D call. V was pared by 6 bases and J by 4 bases, with 13 bases between. This CDR3 has 13 amino acids. From germline, CDR1 is SQVTM and CDR2 ANQGSEA. CDR3 protein: CSVDRDDYNEQFF. DNA for the CDR3: TGCAGCGTCGACCGAGATGATTACAATGAGCAGTTCTTC.

Many counts were recorded for this clonotype. The CDR3 spells CASRRADTQYF. DNA for the CDR3: TGTGCCAGCAGGCGAGCAGATACGCAGTATTTT. The V call is TRBV11-2, the J call TRBJ2-3; D ambiguous. V shed 6 bases and J shed 4 bases, with 5 bases lying between them. Germline V gene data show CDR1 as SGHAT and CDR2 as FQNNGV. The CDR3 loop spans 11 amino acids.

The genes are TRBV15 and TRBJ2-3, with D possibly matching TRBD2 (5 bases). V lost 3 bases and J 7 bases, leaving 20 bases between the germline ends. Germline-derived CDR1 and CDR2 are LNHNV and YYDKDF (reference sequence). The CDR3 runs 16 residues. The CDR3 here is CATSSEGTNHRNTQYF. CDR3 DNA: TGTGCCACCAGCAGCGAGGGTACTAATCATAGAAATACGCAGTATTTT.